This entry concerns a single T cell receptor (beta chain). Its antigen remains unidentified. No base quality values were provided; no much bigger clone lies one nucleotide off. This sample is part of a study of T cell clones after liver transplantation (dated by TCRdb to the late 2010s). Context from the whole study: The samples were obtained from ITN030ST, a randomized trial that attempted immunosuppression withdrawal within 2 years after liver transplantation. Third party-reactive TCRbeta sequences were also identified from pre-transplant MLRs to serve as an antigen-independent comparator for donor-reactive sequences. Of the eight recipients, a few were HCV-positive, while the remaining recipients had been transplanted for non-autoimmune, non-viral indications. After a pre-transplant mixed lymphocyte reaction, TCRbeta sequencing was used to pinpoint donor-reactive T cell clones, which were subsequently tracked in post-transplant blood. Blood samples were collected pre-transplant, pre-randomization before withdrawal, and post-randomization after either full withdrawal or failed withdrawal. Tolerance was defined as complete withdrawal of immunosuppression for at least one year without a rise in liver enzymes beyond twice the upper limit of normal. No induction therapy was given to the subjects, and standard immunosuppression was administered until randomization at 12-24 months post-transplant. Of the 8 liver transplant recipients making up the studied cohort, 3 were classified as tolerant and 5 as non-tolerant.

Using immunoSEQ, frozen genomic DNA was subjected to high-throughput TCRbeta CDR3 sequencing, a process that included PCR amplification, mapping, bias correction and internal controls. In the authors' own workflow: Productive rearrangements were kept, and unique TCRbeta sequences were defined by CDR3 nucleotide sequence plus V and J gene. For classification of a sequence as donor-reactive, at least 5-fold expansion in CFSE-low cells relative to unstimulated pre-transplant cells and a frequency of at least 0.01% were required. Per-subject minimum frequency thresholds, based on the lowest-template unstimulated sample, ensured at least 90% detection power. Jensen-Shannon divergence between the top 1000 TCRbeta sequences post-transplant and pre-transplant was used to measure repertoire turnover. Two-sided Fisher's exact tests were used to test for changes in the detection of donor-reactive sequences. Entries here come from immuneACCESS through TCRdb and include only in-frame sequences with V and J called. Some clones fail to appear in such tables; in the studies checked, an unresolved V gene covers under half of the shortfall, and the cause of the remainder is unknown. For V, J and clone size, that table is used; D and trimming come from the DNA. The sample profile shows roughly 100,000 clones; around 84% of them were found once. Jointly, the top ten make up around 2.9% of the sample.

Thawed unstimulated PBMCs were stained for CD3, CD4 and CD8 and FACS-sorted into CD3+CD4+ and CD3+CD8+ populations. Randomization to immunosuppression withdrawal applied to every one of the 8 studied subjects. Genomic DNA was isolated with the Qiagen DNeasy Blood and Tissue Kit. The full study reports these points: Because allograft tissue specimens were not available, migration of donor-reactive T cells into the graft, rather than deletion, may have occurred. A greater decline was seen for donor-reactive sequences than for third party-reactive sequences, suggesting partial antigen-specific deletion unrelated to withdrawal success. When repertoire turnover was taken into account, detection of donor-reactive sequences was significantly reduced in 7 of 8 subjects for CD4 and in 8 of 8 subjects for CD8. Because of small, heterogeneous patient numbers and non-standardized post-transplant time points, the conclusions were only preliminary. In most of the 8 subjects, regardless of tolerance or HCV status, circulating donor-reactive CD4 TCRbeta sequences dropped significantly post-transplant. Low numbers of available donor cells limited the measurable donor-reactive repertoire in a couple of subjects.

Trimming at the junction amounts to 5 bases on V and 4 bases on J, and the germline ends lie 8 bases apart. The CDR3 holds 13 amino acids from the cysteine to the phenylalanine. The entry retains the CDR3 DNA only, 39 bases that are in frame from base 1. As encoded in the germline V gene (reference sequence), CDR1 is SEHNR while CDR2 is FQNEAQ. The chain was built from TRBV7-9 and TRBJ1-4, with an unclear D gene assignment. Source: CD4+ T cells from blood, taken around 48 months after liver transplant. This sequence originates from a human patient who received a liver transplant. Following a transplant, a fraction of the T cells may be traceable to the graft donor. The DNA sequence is TGTGCCAGCAGCCCCGACCTTAATGAAAAACTGTTTTTT. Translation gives CASSPDLNEKLFF.